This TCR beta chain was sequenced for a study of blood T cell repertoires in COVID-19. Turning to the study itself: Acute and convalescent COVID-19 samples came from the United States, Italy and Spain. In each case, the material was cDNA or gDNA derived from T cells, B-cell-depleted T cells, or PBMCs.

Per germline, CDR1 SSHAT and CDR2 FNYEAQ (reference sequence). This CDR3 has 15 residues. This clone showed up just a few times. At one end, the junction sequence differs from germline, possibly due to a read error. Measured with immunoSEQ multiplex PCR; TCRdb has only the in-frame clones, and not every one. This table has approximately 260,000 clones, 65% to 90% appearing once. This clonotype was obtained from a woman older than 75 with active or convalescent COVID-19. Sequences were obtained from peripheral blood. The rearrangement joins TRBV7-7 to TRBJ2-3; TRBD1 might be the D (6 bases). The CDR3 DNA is TGTGCTAGCAGCTTATCAGGGGTCCCCACAGATACGCAGTATTTT. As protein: CASSLSGVPTDTQYF.